This TCR beta chain is from a study of OX40 agonist ivuxolimab in advanced cancers. This clone was picked up a small number of times. Method: immunoSEQ multiplex PCR; TCRdb's copy keeps in-frame clones and lacks some. The data show fewer than 130,000 clones, with about nine tenths seen just once and about 0.3% held by the top ten. Germline V lookup: CDR1 SGHDT, CDR2 YYEEEE. V lost 4 bases to trimming and J lost 0 bases, with 14 bases between them. The CDR3 is made up of 16 amino acids. The rearrangement uses TRBV5-6 and TRBJ1-3; D unclear. The sequence was collected from an adult with an advanced solid tumor such as melanoma, head and neck, liver or kidney cancer. This specimen consisted of CD4+ or CD8+ T cells sorted from blood, obtained in a trial of the OX40 agonist ivuxolimab. The CDR3 nucleotides are TGTGCCAGCAGCCTGGATCCTCTTTCCTCTGGAAACACCATATATTTT. Its protein is CASSLDPLSSGNTIYF.